This is a list of T cell receptor beta chains from one sample in a study of sequential checkpoint blockade in melanoma. The protocol was immunoSEQ multiplex PCR, while the TCRdb copy is restricted to in-frame clones and leaves out a portion. The sample lists under 20,000 clones; roughly two thirds were seen once. Sequencing was performed on CD8+ T cells sorted from blood (inferred from file names), taken from a patient given nivolumab and ipilimumab in sequence. The receptors here all came from a human donor with melanoma. CDR3s include the opening cysteine and the closing phenylalanine or tryptophan. A D gene is named only where the DNA matches it firmly. Only some rows state a clone size, as once, few, many or a class for expanded clones.

d_call: .
clone_size: .
v_call: TRBV5-8
j_call: TRBJ1-6
cdr3_nt: TGTGCCAGCAGCTTGGCTCGATCGGAGGTAATTGCACCCCTCCACTTT
cdr3_aa: CASSLARSEVIAPLHF

d_call: TRBD1
clone_size: once
v_call: TRBV6-1
j_call: TRBJ2-5
cdr3_nt: TGTGCCAGCAGTGAAGCCTGGGACAGCCATTGGTCTCGAGAGCAGTACTTC
cdr3_aa: CASSEAWDSHWSREQYF

d_call: TRBD1
clone_size: few
v_call: TRBV5-1
j_call: TRBJ1-1
cdr3_nt: TGCGCCAGCAGTCCGGCAGGGGGGTACACTGAAGCTTTCTTT
cdr3_aa: CASSPAGGYTEAFF

d_call: .
clone_size: .
v_call: TRBV5-1
j_call: TRBJ1-1
cdr3_nt: TGCGCCAGCAGCGCCGCGGGGGGCTACACTGAAGCTTTCTTT
cdr3_aa: CASSAAGGYTEAFF

d_call: .
clone_size: .
v_call: TRBV29-1
j_call: TRBJ2-1
cdr3_nt: TGCAGCGTTGAATTGGGGAGGGGGTCCTACAATGAGCAGTTCTTC
cdr3_aa: CSVELGRGSYNEQFF

d_call: TRBD2
clone_size: .
v_call: TRBV4-3
j_call: TRBJ2-3
cdr3_nt: TGCGCCAGCAGCGATTTAGCGGGAGGAAGCACAGATACGCAGTATTTT
cdr3_aa: CASSDLAGGSTDTQYF

d_call: .
clone_size: .
v_call: TRBV7-9
j_call: TRBJ1-1
cdr3_nt: TGTGCCAGCAGCCCGCCCAGGGACACTTATTTGGCGAACACTGAAGCTTTCTTT
cdr3_aa: CASSPPRDTYLANTEAFF

d_call: TRBD2
clone_size: few
v_call: TRBV16
j_call: TRBJ2-1
cdr3_nt: TGTGCCAGCAGCCAACTCGCGGGAGGTCACAATGAGCAGTTCTTC
cdr3_aa: CASSQLAGGHNEQFF

d_call: TRBD1
clone_size: .
v_call: TRBV19
j_call: TRBJ2-7
cdr3_nt: TGTGCCAGTAGTGTCACAGGGGTCTACGAGCAGTACTTC
cdr3_aa: CASSVTGVYEQYF

d_call: TRBD1
clone_size: .
v_call: TRBV19
j_call: TRBJ2-5
cdr3_nt: TGTGCCAGTTCGACAGGGGGCCGATCGGGGACCCAGTACTTC
cdr3_aa: CASSTGGRSGTQYF

d_call: TRBD1
clone_size: few
v_call: TRBV18
j_call: TRBJ2-7
cdr3_nt: TGTGCCAGCTCACCGAGACAGGGTACCCCCTACGAGCAGTACTTC
cdr3_aa: CASSPRQGTPYEQYF

d_call: .
clone_size: .
v_call: TRBV9
j_call: TRBJ1-1
cdr3_nt: TGTGCCAGCAGCCTCCACGGGGGGCCGGCGGACACTGAAGCTTTCTTT
cdr3_aa: CASSLHGGPADTEAFF

d_call: TRBD2
clone_size: .
v_call: TRBV7-2
j_call: TRBJ2-7
cdr3_nt: TGTGCCAGCAGCTTATTACTAGCGTCAGGCGAGCAGTACTTC
cdr3_aa: CASSLLLASGEQYF

d_call: .
clone_size: .
v_call: TRBV13
j_call: TRBJ2-7
cdr3_nt: TGTGCCAGCAGCCGTCGCGAGGCGCCCTACGAGCAGTACTTC
cdr3_aa: CASSRREAPYEQYF

d_call: .
clone_size: .
v_call: TRBV6-5
j_call: TRBJ2-7
cdr3_nt: TGTGCCAGCAGTTACTCGGACACCTACGAGCAGTACTTC
cdr3_aa: CASSYSDTYEQYF

d_call: TRBD1
clone_size: .
v_call: TRBV5-4
j_call: TRBJ1-2
cdr3_nt: TGTGCCAGCACACAACAGGGGGCGTATGGCTACACCTTC
cdr3_aa: CASTQQGAYGYTF

d_call: .
clone_size: medium-sized
v_call: TRBV5-1
j_call: TRBJ2-2
cdr3_nt: TGCGCCAGCAGCTTGACAGTGAACACCGGGGAGCTGTTTTTT
cdr3_aa: CASSLTVNTGELFF

d_call: .
clone_size: medium-sized
v_call: TRBV6-4
j_call: TRBJ2-3
cdr3_nt: TGTGCCAGCAGCCCAAATGCGGCGGAGGCAGATACGCAGTATTTT
cdr3_aa: CASSPNAAEADTQYF

d_call: TRBD1
clone_size: .
v_call: TRBV7-3
j_call: TRBJ1-6
cdr3_nt: TGTGCCAGCAGCTTAAGCGCGACAGGGGGTTCACCCCTCCACTTT
cdr3_aa: CASSLSATGGSPLHF

d_call: .
clone_size: .
v_call: TRBV28
j_call: TRBJ2-1
cdr3_nt: TGTGCCAGCAGTCCCCAGAATTGGGGCCGCTCCTACAATGAGCAGTTCTTC
cdr3_aa: CASSPQNWGRSYNEQFF

d_call: .
clone_size: .
v_call: TRBV5-6
j_call: TRBJ1-3
cdr3_nt: TGTGCCAGCAGCTTTGGCAGCTCTGGAAACACCATATATTTT
cdr3_aa: CASSFGSSGNTIYF

d_call: TRBD1
clone_size: .
v_call: TRBV5-5
j_call: TRBJ1-1
cdr3_nt: TGTGCCAGCAGCTTTAGGGACAGCAGTACCACTGAAGCTTTCTTT
cdr3_aa: CASSFRDSSTTEAFF

d_call: TRBD1
clone_size: .
v_call: TRBV9
j_call: TRBJ1-5
cdr3_nt: TGTGCCAGCCGGAGGACAGGAGAAGGACGCAATCAGCCCCAGCATTTT
cdr3_aa: CASRRTGEGRNQPQHF

d_call: TRBD2
clone_size: few
v_call: TRBV9
j_call: TRBJ2-7
cdr3_nt: TGTGCCAGCAGCGTAGGCACAGCGGGGGCTACCTACGAGCAGTACTTC
cdr3_aa: CASSVGTAGATYEQYF

d_call: .
clone_size: large
v_call: TRBV7-9
j_call: TRBJ2-7
cdr3_nt: TGTGCCAGCAGCTTATTCCCGGGACTCAGGAGCTCCTACGAGCAGTACTTC
cdr3_aa: CASSLFPGLRSSYEQYF

d_call: .
clone_size: .
v_call: TRBV11-2
j_call: TRBJ2-5
cdr3_nt: TGTGCCAGCAGCCACCAGGGACAAGAGACCCAGTACTTC
cdr3_aa: CASSHQGQETQYF

d_call: TRBD1
clone_size: .
v_call: TRBV7-6
j_call: TRBJ2-7
cdr3_nt: TGTGCCAGCAGCTTAGAAGGACAGGGGCGCGAGCAGTACTTC
cdr3_aa: CASSLEGQGREQYF

d_call: .
clone_size: .
v_call: TRBV25-1
j_call: TRBJ2-2
cdr3_nt: TGTGCCAGCACCCTAGGGGGGGTTGAGACCGGGGAGCTGTTTTTT
cdr3_aa: CASTLGGVETGELFF

d_call: TRBD1
clone_size: .
v_call: TRBV5-1
j_call: TRBJ2-7
cdr3_nt: TGCGCCAGCAGCCCGTGGACAGGGAGCTCCTACGAGCAGTACTTC
cdr3_aa: CASSPWTGSSYEQYF

d_call: TRBD2
clone_size: .
v_call: TRBV29-1
j_call: TRBJ2-7
cdr3_nt: TGCAGCGTCGCTGGACTAGCGGACTCCTACGAGCAGTACTTC
cdr3_aa: CSVAGLADSYEQYF

d_call: .
clone_size: .
v_call: TRBV28
j_call: TRBJ1-1
cdr3_nt: TGTGCCAGCAGTTTTTCAGGGACTACTGAAGCTTTCTTT
cdr3_aa: CASSFSGTTEAFF

d_call: TRBD1
clone_size: .
v_call: TRBV5-4
j_call: TRBJ2-7
cdr3_nt: TGCGCCAGCAGCCCGAGCGCGACAGGGGCCTACGAGCAGTACTTC
cdr3_aa: CASSPSATGAYEQYF

d_call: TRBD1
clone_size: .
v_call: TRBV4-1
j_call: TRBJ1-2
cdr3_nt: TGCGCCAGCAGCCAAGATTACAGGGGCTATGGCTACACCTTC
cdr3_aa: CASSQDYRGYGYTF

d_call: .
clone_size: few
v_call: TRBV28
j_call: TRBJ2-7
cdr3_nt: TGTGCCAGCAGTTTCCTACCGACGGGGGTGGTCAGCTACGAGCAGTACTTC
cdr3_aa: CASSFLPTGVVSYEQYF

d_call: TRBD1
clone_size: .
v_call: TRBV4-1
j_call: TRBJ1-5
cdr3_nt: TGCGCCAGCAGCCTCCGACAGGGAAGGAATCAGCCCCAGCATTTT
cdr3_aa: CASSLRQGRNQPQHF

d_call: TRBD2
clone_size: .
v_call: TRBV28
j_call: TRBJ2-5
cdr3_nt: TGTGCCAGCAGTTCCATGACCGGGACTAGCGGGAGCGGCGTGCGGGAGACCCAGTACTTC
cdr3_aa: CASSSMTGTSGSGVRETQYF